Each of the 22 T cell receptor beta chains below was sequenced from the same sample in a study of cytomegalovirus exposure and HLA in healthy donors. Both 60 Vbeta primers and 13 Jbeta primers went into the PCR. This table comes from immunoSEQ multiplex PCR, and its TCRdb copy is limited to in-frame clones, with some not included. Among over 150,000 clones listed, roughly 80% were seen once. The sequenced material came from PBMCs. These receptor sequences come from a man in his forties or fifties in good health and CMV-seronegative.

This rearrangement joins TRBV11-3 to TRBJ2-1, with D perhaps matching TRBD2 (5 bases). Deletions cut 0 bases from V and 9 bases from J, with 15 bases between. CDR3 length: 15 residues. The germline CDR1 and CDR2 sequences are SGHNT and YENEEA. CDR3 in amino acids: CASSLEGVTGSEQFF. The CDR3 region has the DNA TGTGCCAGCAGCTTAGAGGGAGTAACGGGGAGTGAGCAGTTCTTC.

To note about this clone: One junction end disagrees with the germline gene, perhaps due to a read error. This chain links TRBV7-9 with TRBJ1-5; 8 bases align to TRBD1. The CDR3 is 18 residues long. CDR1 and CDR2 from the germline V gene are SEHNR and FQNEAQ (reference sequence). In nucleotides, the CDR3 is TGTTCCAGCAGCTTTACCAGGGGGCGCGGACAGAGCAATCAGCCCCAGCATTTT. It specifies CSSSFTRGRGQSNQPQHF. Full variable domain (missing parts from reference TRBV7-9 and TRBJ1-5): DTGVSQNPRHKITKRGQNVTFRCDPISEHNRLYWYRQTLGQGPEFLTYFQNEAQLEKSRLLSDRFSAERPKGSFSTLEIQRTEQGDSAMYLCSSSFTRGRGQSNQPQHFGDGTRLSIL.

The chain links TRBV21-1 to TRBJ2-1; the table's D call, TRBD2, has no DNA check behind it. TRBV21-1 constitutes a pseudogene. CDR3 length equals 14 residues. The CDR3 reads CASPSGRVSNEQFF. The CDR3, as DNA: TGTGCCAGCCCTAGCGGGAGGGTATCCAATGAGCAGTTCTTC.

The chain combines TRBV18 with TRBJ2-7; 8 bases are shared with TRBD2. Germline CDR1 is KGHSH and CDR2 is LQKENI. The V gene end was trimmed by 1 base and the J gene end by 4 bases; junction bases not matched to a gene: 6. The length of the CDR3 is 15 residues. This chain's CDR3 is CASSPRVASGYEQYF. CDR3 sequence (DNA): TGTGCCAGCTCACCACGTGTTGCTAGCGGGTACGAGCAGTACTTC.

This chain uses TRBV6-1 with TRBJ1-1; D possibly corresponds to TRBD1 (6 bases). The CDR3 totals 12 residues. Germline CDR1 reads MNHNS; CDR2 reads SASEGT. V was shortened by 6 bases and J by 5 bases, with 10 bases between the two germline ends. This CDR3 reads CASRQGWTEAFF. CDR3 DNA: TGTGCCAGCAGGCAGGGGTGGACTGAAGCTTTCTTT.

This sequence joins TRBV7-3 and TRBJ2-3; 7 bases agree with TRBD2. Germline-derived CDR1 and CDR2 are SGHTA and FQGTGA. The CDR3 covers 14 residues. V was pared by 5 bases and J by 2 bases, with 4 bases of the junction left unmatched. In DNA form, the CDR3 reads TGTGCCAGCAGCCCTCGGGACTACACAGATACGCAGTATTTT. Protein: CASSPRDYTDTQYF.

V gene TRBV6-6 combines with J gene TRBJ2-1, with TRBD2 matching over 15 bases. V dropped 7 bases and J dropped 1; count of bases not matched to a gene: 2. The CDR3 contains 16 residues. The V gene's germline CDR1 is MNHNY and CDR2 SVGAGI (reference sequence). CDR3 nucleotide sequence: TGTGCCAGCACCGGGACTAGCGGGAGGTCCTACAATGAGCAGTTCTTC. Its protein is CASTGTSGRSYNEQFF.

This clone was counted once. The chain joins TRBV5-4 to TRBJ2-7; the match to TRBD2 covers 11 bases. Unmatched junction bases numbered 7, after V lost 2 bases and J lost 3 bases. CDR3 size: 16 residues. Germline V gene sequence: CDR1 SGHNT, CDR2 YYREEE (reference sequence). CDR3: CASSFLTSGKSYEQYF. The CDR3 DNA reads TGTGCCAGCAGCTTCTTGACTAGCGGGAAAAGCTACGAGCAGTACTTC.

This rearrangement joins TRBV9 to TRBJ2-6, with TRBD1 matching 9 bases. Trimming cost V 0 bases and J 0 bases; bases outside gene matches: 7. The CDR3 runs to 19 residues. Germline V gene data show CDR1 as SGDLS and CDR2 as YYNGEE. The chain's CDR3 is CASSVAGQGRTSGANVLTF. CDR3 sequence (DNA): TGTGCCAGCAGCGTAGCGGGACAGGGAAGAACCTCTGGGGCCAACGTCCTGACTTTC.

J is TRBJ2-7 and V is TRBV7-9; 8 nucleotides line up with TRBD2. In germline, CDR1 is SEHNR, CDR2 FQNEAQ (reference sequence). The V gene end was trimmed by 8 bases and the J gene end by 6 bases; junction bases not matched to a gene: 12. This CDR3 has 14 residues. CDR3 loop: CASGVRSGSSEQYF. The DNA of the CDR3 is TGTGCCAGCGGGGTTAGGAGCGGGAGTTCCGAGCAGTACTTC. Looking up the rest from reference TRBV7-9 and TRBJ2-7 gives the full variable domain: DTGVSQNPRHKITKRGQNVTFRCDPISEHNRLYWYRQTLGQGPEFLTYFQNEAQLEKSRLLSDRFSAERPKGSFSTLEIQRTEQGDSAMYLCASGVRSGSSEQYFGPGTRLTVT.

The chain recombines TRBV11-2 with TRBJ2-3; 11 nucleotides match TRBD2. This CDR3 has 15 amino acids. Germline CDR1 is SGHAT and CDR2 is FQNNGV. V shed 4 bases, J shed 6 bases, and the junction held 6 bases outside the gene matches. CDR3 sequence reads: CASSSLAGGPDTQYF. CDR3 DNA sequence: TGTGCCAGCAGCTCGTTAGCGGGGGGGCCCGATACGCAGTATTTT. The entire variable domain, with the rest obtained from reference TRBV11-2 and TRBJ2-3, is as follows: EAGVAQSPRYKIIEKRQSVAFWCNPISGHATLYWYQQILGQGPKLLIQFQNNGVVDDSQLPKDRFSAERLKGVDSTLKIQPAKLEDSAVYLCASSSLAGGPDTQYFGPGTRLTVL.

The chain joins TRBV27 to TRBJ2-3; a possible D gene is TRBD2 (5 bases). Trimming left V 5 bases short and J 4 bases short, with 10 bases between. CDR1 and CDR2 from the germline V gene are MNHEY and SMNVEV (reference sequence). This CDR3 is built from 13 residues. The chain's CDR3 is CASSPTSPDTQYF. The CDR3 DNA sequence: TGTGCCAGCAGTCCCACTAGTCCAGATACGCAGTATTTT.

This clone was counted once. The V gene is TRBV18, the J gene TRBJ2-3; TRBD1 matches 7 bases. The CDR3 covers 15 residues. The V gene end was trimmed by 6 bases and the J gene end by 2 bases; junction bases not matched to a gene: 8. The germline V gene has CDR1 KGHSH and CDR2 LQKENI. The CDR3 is CASSSDRADTDTQYF. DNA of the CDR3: TGTGCCAGCTCGTCCGACAGGGCAGACACAGATACGCAGTATTTT.

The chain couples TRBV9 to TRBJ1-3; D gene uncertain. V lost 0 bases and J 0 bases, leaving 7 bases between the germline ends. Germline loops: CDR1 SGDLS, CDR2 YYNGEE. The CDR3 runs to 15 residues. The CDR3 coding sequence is TGTGCCAGCAGCGTAGAGAGGGCCTCTGGAAACACCATATATTTT. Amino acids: CASSVERASGNTIYF.

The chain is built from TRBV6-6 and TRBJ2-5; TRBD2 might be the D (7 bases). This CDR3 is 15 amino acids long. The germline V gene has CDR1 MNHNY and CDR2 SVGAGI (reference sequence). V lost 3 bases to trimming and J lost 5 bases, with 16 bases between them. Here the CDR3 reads CASSYPQGREETQYF. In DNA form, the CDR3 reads TGTGCCAGCAGTTATCCCCAGGGGAGGGAGGAGACCCAGTACTTC.

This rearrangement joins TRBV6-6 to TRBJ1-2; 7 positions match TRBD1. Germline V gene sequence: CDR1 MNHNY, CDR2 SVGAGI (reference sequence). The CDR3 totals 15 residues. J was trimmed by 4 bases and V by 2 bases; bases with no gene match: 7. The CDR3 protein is CASSYPGQNIYGYTF. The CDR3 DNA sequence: TGTGCCAGCAGTTACCCGGGACAGAATATCTATGGCTACACCTTC.

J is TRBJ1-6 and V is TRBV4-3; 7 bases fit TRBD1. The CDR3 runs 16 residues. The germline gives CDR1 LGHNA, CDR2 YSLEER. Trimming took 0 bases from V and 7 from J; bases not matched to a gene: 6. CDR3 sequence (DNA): TGCGCCAGCAGCCAAGATCTCGGGACAGTCAATTCACCCCTCCACTTT. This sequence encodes CASSQDLGTVNSPLHF.

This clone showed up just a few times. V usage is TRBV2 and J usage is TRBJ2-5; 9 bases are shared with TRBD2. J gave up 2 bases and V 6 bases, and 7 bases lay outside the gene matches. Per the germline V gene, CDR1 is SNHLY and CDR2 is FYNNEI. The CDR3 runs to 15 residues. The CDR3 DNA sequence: TGTGCCAGCAGCCCCCCGACTAGCGGTCAAGAGACCCAGTACTTC. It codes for CASSPPTSGQETQYF.

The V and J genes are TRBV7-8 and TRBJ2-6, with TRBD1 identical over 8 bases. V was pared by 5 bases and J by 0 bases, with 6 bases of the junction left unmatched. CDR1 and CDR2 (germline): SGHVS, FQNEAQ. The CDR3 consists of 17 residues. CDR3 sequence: CASSPGQAFSGANVLTF. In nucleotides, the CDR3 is TGTGCCAGCAGCCCGGGACAGGCGTTCTCTGGGGCCAACGTCCTGACTTTC.

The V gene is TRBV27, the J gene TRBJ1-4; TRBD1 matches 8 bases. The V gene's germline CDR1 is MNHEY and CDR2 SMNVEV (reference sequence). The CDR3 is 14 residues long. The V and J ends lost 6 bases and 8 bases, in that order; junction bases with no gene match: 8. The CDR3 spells CASSPGGVGEKLFF. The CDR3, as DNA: TGTGCCAGCAGCCCAGGGGGCGTCGGGGAAAAACTGTTTTTT.

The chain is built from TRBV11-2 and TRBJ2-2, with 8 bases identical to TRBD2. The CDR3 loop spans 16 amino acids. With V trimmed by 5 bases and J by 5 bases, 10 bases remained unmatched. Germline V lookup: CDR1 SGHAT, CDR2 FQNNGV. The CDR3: CASSHGLARRTGELFF. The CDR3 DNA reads TGTGCCAGCAGCCATGGACTAGCCCGTCGAACCGGGGAGCTGTTTTTT.

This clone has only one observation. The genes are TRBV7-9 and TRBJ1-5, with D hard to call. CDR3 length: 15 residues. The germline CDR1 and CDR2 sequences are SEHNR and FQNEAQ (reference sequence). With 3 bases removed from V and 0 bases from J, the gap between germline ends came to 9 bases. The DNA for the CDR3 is TGTGCCAGCAGCTTGGGAGGGCGTAGCAATCAGCCCCAGCATTTT. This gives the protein CASSLGGRSNQPQHF.